These 19 T cell receptor beta chains share one sample of origin, sequenced in a study of PD-L1 blockade in urothelial cancer. Assay used: immunoSEQ multiplex PCR; TCRdb lists only in-frame clones, some missing. The data hold 44,000 or so clones, with around 89% observed a single time. The starting material was PBMCs, obtained around atezolizumab (anti-PD-L1) treatment. These receptors all stem from an elderly man with urothelial cancer.

The rearrangement joins TRBV29-1 to TRBJ2-7; maybe TRBD2 (6 bases). The CDR3 covers 11 residues. The V gene's germline CDR1 is SQVTM and CDR2 ANQGSEA. Trimming cost V 4 bases and J 6 bases, with 10 bases left between them. The CDR3 nucleotides are TGCAGCGTTGGGAAAGCGGGCGAGCAGTACTTC. This translates into CSVGKAGEQYF.

The J gene is TRBJ2-1, the V gene TRBV7-7; D is unresolved. This CDR3 has 13 amino acids. V was trimmed by 1 base and J by 7 bases, leaving 8 bases between them. CDR1 is SSHAT, CDR2 FNYEAQ, per germline (reference sequence). DNA of the CDR3: TGTGCCAGCAGCTTAGGGGCCGTGAATGAGCAGTTCTTC. Protein sequence: CASSLGAVNEQFF.

This clone was observed a few times. J is TRBJ1-5 and V is TRBV25-1; 7 bases line up with TRBD1. The V and J ends lost 6 bases and 6 bases, in that order; junction bases with no gene match: 8. This CDR3 spans 14 amino acids. CDR1 is MGHDK and CDR2 is SYGVNS in the germline V gene. The CDR3 region is CASSATGDSQPQHF. CDR3 bases: TGTGCCAGCAGCGCTACAGGGGACTCTCAGCCCCAGCATTTT.

The chain couples TRBV2 to TRBJ2-1, with D possibly TRBD1 on 8 matching bases. This CDR3 region has 15 residues. The ends were cut back, 7 bases at V and 2 bases at J, with 15 bases in the middle. Germline V gene data show CDR1 as SNHLY and CDR2 as FYNNEI. CDR3 sequence: CASMGGTGTYNEQFF. CDR3 nucleotide sequence: TGTGCCAGCATGGGAGGGACAGGAACCTACAATGAGCAGTTCTTC.

The chain joins TRBV4-1 to TRBJ1-2, with 8 bases aligning to TRBD1. Germline trimming cut 0 bases from V and 8 bases from J; bases unmatched to any gene: 11. Germline V lookup: CDR1 MGHRA, CDR2 YSYEKL. The CDR3 extends over 16 amino acids. The CDR3 DNA is TGCGCCAGCAGCCAAGATCAAGGGACCAGGGGGCGAGGCTACACCTTC. Translated: CASSQDQGTRGRGYTF.

This chain links TRBV21-1 with TRBJ2-7; the listed D gene, TRBD1, was not tested against the DNA. TRBV21-1 is noted as a pseudogene. This CDR3 spans 14 amino acids. The CDR3 DNA reads TGTGCCAGCAGCAAGTTAAACCAGACCTACGAGCAGTACTTC. Amino acid sequence: CASSKLNQTYEQYF.

J is TRBJ1-3 and V is TRBV18; no definite D call. This CDR3 is built from 15 residues. Trimming stripped 6 bases from V and 2 bases from J, with 14 bases between. Germline loops: CDR1 KGHSH, CDR2 LQKENI. Here the CDR3 reads CASSREALAGNTIYF. CDR3 nucleotides: TGTGCCAGCTCTAGGGAGGCCCTCGCTGGAAACACCATATATTTT.

The V gene is TRBV28, the J gene TRBJ1-5, with TRBD1 identical over 7 bases. This CDR3 contains 14 residues. Losses at the gene ends were 6 bases for V and 7 bases for J; bases not matched to a gene: 9. Germline V gives CDR1 MDHEN, CDR2 SYDVKM. CDR3 nucleotide sequence: TGTGCCAGCAGCCTAACAGGGGAAGGACAGCCCCAGCATTTT. It is translated as CASSLTGEGQPQHF.

The CDR3 nucleotides read TGTGCCAGCAGCTTACTAGCGGGAGAGGTACACGAGCAGTACTTC. This encodes CASSLLAGEVHEQYF. J is TRBJ2-7 and V is TRBV5-4; the match to TRBD2 covers 11 bases. V shed 2 bases and J 5 bases; nucleotides not matched to a gene: 6. Germline loops: CDR1 SGHNT, CDR2 YYREEE (reference sequence). The CDR3 totals 15 residues.

V gene TRBV2 combines with J gene TRBJ1-5; TRBD1 aligns across 7 bases. CDR3 size: 13 residues. Germline V lookup: CDR1 SNHLY, CDR2 FYNNEI. The junction had 5 bases not matched to a gene; V was cut back by 6 bases and J by 6 bases. The CDR3 coding sequence is TGTGCCAGCAGGCGCACAGGGGTTCAGCCCCAGCATTTT. It specifies CASRRTGVQPQHF.

This rearrangement joins TRBV18 to TRBJ1-5; 9 nucleotides agree with TRBD1. Germline assignment: CDR1 KGHSH and CDR2 LQKENI. CDR3 length: 16 amino acids. Trimming removed 3 bases from V and 5 bases from J; junction bases left unmatched: 8. This CDR3 reads CASSPGQGGIDQPQHF. CDR3 nucleotides: TGTGCCAGCTCACCGGGACAGGGAGGGATAGATCAGCCCCAGCATTTT.

The chain combines TRBV7-2 with TRBJ2-7, with D possibly being TRBD1 (7 bases). Deletions cut 1 base from V and 8 bases from J, with 15 bases between. This CDR3 contains 14 residues. CDR1 and CDR2 (germline): SGHTA, FQGNSA. The CDR3: CASSLGGDSFKQYF. The DNA of the CDR3 is TGTGCCAGCAGCTTAGGGGGGGACAGTTTTAAGCAGTACTTC.

This rearrangement joins TRBV5-5 to TRBJ2-3; 7 bases agree with TRBD2. The CDR3 spans 16 residues. The junction had 4 bases not matched to a gene; V was cut back by 0 bases and J by 0 bases. CDR1 and CDR2 (germline): SGHKS, YYEKEE (reference sequence). CDR3 bases: TGTGCCAGCAGCTTGGGGCTAGCGGATAGCACAGATACGCAGTATTTT. As protein: CASSLGLADSTDTQYF.

The V call is TRBV5-1, the J call TRBJ2-3; D remains ambiguous. The CDR3 is 14 amino acids. Germline V gives CDR1 SGHRS, CDR2 YFSETQ. Trimming took off 0 bases at V and 4 bases at J, with 9 bases between the two ends. This chain's CDR3 is CASSLGRHPDTQYF. The CDR3 DNA reads TGCGCCAGCAGCTTGGGTAGACACCCAGATACGCAGTATTTT.

This rearrangement joins TRBV5-4 to TRBJ2-7; a weak D match, TRBD1 (6 bases). V shed 3 bases and J shed 0 bases, with 16 bases lying between them. Germline V gene sequence: CDR1 SGHNT, CDR2 YYREEE (reference sequence). The CDR3 runs to 16 residues. The CDR3: CASSSGVGKVSYEQYF. Here the CDR3 DNA reads TGTGCCAGCAGCTCAGGGGTCGGAAAAGTCTCCTACGAGCAGTACTTC.

The V call is TRBV10-3, the J call TRBJ2-3, with 10 positions matching TRBD1. The CDR3 length is 15 residues. With 8 bases clipped from V and 2 bases from J, the junction kept 7 bases outside the gene matches. In germline, CDR1 is ENHRY, CDR2 SYGVKD. The CDR3 region is CAIGGGQGPTDTQYF. The CDR3 bases are TGTGCCATCGGGGGGGGACAGGGGCCCACAGATACGCAGTATTTT.

The rearrangement uses TRBV5-8 and TRBJ2-3; D unresolved. The CDR3 spans 15 residues. The V end lost 1 base, the J end lost 0 bases, and 9 bases lay between the germline ends. Germline lookup yields CDR1 SGHTS and CDR2 YDEGEE. DNA for the CDR3: TGTGCCAGCAGCTTGTTAACCACTAGCACAGATACGCAGTATTTT. Protein product: CASSLLTTSTDTQYF.

The chain has TRBV28 and TRBJ2-5; D remains ambiguous. CDR3 length: 14 amino acids. Germline V CDR1 and CDR2: MDHEN, SYDVKM. With 2 bases removed from V and 6 bases from J, the gap between germline ends came to 13 bases. This chain's CDR3 is CASSLTGPSKTQYF. The CDR3 nucleotides read TGTGCCAGCAGTTTAACTGGGCCCTCGAAGACCCAGTACTTC.

The V gene is TRBV7-2, the J gene TRBJ2-7; TRBD2 matches at 10 bases. The CDR3 runs 18 residues. Germline V gene lookup returns CDR1 SGHTA and CDR2 FQGNSA. V trimming: 0 bases; J trimming: 1 base; junction bases outside the gene matches: 9. CDR3 bases: TGTGCCAGCAGCTTAGCGACGGGAAGCGGGAGGGGATCCTACGAGCAGTACTTC. This translates into CASSLATGSGRGSYEQYF.